This TCR beta chain was recovered during a study of response to subunit inactivated influenza vaccine. Study-level points and caveats: With each seasonal influenza vaccination, the authors suggested, few new T cells are recruited.

This clonotype was counted at least ten times. The target antigen is unknown. CDR3 length equals 16 residues. Germline CDR1 reads SGHTA; CDR2 reads FQGNSA. Trimming cost V 3 bases and J 4 bases; bases outside gene matches: 7. TCRdb used MiXCR to reprocess the RT-PCR reads, holding one entry per CDR3 protein. The table shows around 790,000 distinct CDR3 sequences, with around 20% occurring only once. The source was PBMCs from blood, collected 4 to 6 days after vaccination. The chain carries TRBV7-2 and TRBJ2-1, with 9 nucleotides matching TRBD1. The receptor was derived from a man aged 45 to 65 who received an inactivated influenza vaccine. CDR3 in amino acids: CASSFTGTGIYNEQFF. CDR3 DNA: TGTGCCAGCAGCTTCACCGGGACAGGGATATACAATGAGCAGTTCTTC.